The 7 T cell receptor beta chains given below trace back to one sample, sequenced in a study of regulatory dendritic cells for organ transplantation (dated by TCRdb to between 2016 and 2019). Sorted T cell subsets were CFSE-labeled and co-cultured for roughly 5 days with allogeneic regulatory or mature dendritic cells at a 1:10 DC:T ratio. Their specific antigens are unknown. To prepare the library, the immunoSEQ multiplex PCR assay was applied. In its TCRdb copy, this immuneACCESS table keeps in-frame sequences only and misses some clones. Where compared with another copy, unresolved V genes explain less than half of these, and the others have no known cause. The sample data list approximately 11,000 clones, and 60% to 75% of these were observed just once. About 2.6% of the sample is in the top ten clones. The source material was memory CD4+ T cells from blood cultured with regulatory dendritic cells. The cell subset or site label on this specimen signifies: CD45RO+ memory T cells. The source of these receptors is a human donor in good health.

The CDR3 sequence: CASSYGQGARGYTF. The CDR3 region has the DNA TGTGCCAGTAGCTATGGACAGGGGGCGCGTGGCTACACCTTC. The rearrangement uses TRBV19 and TRBJ1-2; 11 bases are shared with TRBD1. With 6 bases clipped from V and 7 bases from J, the junction kept 7 bases outside the gene matches. Looked up from germline, CDR1 is LNHDA and CDR2 is SQIVND (reference sequence). The CDR3 spans 14 residues.

V and J are TRBV7-9 and TRBJ1-2; tentative D call: TRBD1 (5 bases). The CDR3 spans 16 residues. CDR1 and CDR2 (germline): SEHNR, FQNEAQ (reference sequence). The V and J ends lost 5 bases and 2 bases respectively, with 18 bases between them. The CDR3 spells CASSVQGVGGNYGYTF. The CDR3 coding sequence is TGTGCCAGCAGCGTACAAGGGGTCGGGGGAAACTATGGCTACACCTTC.

The chain combines TRBV7-8 with TRBJ1-2; possible D gene TRBD1, 5 bases. This CDR3 is 14 amino acids long. V was shortened by 5 bases and J by 4 bases, with 14 bases between the two germline ends. CDR1 SGHVS and CDR2 FQNEAQ come from the germline V gene. CDR3 amino acids: CASSQQGSIYGYTF. Here the CDR3 DNA reads TGTGCCAGCAGCCAGCAGGGAAGCATCTATGGCTACACCTTC.

The rearrangement links TRBV6-1 to TRBJ2-2, with 8 bases that match TRBD1. The CDR3 spans 15 residues. Germline CDR1 and CDR2: MNHNS and SASEGT. V trimming: 2 bases; J trimming: 6 bases; junction bases outside the gene matches: 5. The CDR3 bases are TGTGCCAGCAGTGAACAGGGGGCAGGTCCCGGGGAGCTGTTTTTT. Amino acid sequence: CASSEQGAGPGELFF.

The V call is TRBV7-2, the J call TRBJ2-2, with 9 bases fitting TRBD2. The CDR3 length is 16 residues. The trim removed 3 bases at V and 4 bases at J, leaving 6 bases unmatched. CDR1 and CDR2 (germline): SGHTA, FQGNSA. The CDR3 DNA is TGTGCCAGCAGCTTGCGAAGCGGGGGGATCACCGGGGAGCTGTTTTTT. Protein: CASSLRSGGITGELFF.

DNA for the CDR3: TGTGCCAGCAGCTTTGGGGGGACTAGCGGGGACCAGCAGTACTTC. Protein: CASSFGGTSGDQQYF. The chain couples TRBV11-3 to TRBJ2-7; 13 bases agree with TRBD2. CDR1 and CDR2 (germline): SGHNT, YENEEA. Trimming cost V 3 bases and J 8 bases; bases outside gene matches: 7. The CDR3 runs to 15 residues. The whole variable domain, remainder taken from reference TRBV11-3 and TRBJ2-7, is EAGVVQSPRYKIIEKKQPVAFWCNPISGHNTLYWYLQNLGQGPELLIRYENEEAVDDSQLPKDRFSAERLKGVDSTLKIQPAELGDSAVYLCASSFGGTSGDQQYFGPGTRLTVT.

This sequence joins TRBV7-3 and TRBJ1-2; maybe TRBD1 (5 bases). Trimming shortened V by 5 bases and J by 6 bases, and 13 bases separated the two germline ends. The CDR3 has 13 residues. Germline lookup yields CDR1 SGHTA and CDR2 FQGTGA. CDR3 sequence (DNA): TGTGCCAGCAGCGTCGCATCGGGGGATGGCTACACCTTC. It is translated as CASSVASGDGYTF. Combining the CDR3 with reference TRBV7-3 and TRBJ1-2 gives the whole variable domain GAGVSQTPSNKVTEKGKYVELRCDPISGHTALYWYRQSLGQGPEFLIYFQGTGAADDSGLPNDRFFAVRPEGSVSTLKIQRTERGDSAVYLCASSVASGDGYTFGSGTRLTVV.